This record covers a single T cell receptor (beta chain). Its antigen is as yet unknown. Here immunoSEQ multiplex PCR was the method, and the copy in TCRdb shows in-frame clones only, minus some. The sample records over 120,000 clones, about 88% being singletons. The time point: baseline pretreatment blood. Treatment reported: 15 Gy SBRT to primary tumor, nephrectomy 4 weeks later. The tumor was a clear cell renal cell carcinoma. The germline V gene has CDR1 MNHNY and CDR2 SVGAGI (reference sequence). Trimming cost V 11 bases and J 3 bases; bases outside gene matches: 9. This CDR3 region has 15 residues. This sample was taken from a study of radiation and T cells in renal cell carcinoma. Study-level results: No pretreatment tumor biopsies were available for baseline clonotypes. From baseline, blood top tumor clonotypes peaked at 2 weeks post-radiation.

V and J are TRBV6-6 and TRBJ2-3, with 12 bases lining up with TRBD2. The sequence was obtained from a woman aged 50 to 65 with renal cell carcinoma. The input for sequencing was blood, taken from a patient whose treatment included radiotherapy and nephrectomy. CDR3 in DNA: TGTGCCGCCTATTCTAGCGGGGGGGCTACAGATACGCAGTATTTT. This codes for CAAYSSGGATDTQYF.